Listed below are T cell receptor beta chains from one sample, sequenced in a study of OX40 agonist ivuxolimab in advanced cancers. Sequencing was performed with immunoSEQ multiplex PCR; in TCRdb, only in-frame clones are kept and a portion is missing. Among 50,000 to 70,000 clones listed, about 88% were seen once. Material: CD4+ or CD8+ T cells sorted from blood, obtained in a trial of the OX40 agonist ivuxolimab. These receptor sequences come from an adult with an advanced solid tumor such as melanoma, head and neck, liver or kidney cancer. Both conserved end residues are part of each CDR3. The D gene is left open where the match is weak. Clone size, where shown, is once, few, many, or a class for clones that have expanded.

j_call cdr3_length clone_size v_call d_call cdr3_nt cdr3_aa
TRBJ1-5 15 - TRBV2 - TGTGCCAGCAGTGAAAGGGGCGATGGTTATCAGCCCCAGCATTTT CASSERGDGYQPQHF
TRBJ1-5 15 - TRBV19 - TGTGCCAGTAGTAACAGGAAGGGGGATAGTCAGCCCCAGCATTTT CASSNRKGDSQPQHF
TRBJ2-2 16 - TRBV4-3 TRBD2 TGCGCCAGCAGCCAACTAGCGGGTGCGAACACCGGGGAGCTGTTTTTT CASSQLAGANTGELFF
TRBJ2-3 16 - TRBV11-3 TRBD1 TGTGCCAGCAGCTTGGGACAGGGGGCGCCAACAGATACGCAGTATTTT CASSLGQGAPTDTQYF
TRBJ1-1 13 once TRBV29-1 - TGCAGCGTTAGCGCCAGGGGAAACACTGAAGCTTTCTTT CSVSARGNTEAFF
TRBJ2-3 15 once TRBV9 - TGTGCCAGCAGCGGCCCGCGACCTCGCACAGATACGCAGTATTTT CASSGPRPRTDTQYF
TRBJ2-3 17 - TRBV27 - TGTGCCAGCAGTTTAGGTGGGCCGGGCAGGAGCACAGATACGCAGTATTTT CASSLGGPGRSTDTQYF
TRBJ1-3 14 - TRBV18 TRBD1 TGTGCCAGCTCTCCCGACAGGGGTCGAAACACCATATATTTT CASSPDRGRNTIYF
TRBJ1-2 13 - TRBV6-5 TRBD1 TGTGCCAGCAGGTTGGACAGGGCCTATGGCTACACCTTC CASRLDRAYGYTF
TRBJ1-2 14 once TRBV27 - TGTGCCAGCAGCCAGGCCCAAGGGCGCGGAGGCTACACCTTC CASSQAQGRGGYTF
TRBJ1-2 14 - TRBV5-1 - TGCGCCAGCAGCCTGACTTCAACTAACTATGGCTACACCTTC CASSLTSTNYGYTF
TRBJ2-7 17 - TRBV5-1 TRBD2 TGCGCCAGCAAGCCTTGGCGTGGGGCTAGCGGGAGCAACGAGCAGTACTTC CASKPWRGASGSNEQYF
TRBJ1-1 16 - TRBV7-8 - TGTGCCAGCAGCTTACGGGACTGGGGGGGGAACACTGAAGCTTTCTTT CASSLRDWGGNTEAFF
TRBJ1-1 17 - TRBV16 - TGTGCCAGCAGCCAATCGGGAGGAGGGAATTGGTACACTGAAGCTTTCTTT CASSQSGGGNWYTEAFF
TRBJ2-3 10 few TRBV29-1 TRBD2 TGCAGCGCCCAGAGCGGGAAGCAGTATTTT CSAQSGKQYF
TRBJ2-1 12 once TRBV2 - TGTGCCAGCTTGGGACCCCGGAATGAGCAGTTCTTC CASLGPRNEQFF
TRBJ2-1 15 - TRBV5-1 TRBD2 TGCGCCAGTAGGAACCCCTTAGCGGGAGCAAATGAGCAGTTCTTC CASRNPLAGANEQFF
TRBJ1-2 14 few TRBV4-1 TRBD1 TGCGCCAGCAGCCCCGACAGGGGAGCCTATGGCTACACCTTC CASSPDRGAYGYTF
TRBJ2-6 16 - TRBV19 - TGTGCCAGTGAACTTATTGGGAGCTCTGGGGCCAACGTCCTGACTTTC CASELIGSSGANVLTF
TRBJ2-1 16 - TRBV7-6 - TGTGCCAGCAGCTTTGAGCTTGATCCCTCCTACAATGAGCAGTTCTTC CASSFELDPSYNEQFF
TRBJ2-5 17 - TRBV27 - TGTGCCAGCAGTTTAAACCGGGGCCCGGGGGCCCAAGAGACCCAGTACTTC CASSLNRGPGAQETQYF
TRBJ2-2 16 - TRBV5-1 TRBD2 TGCGCCAGCAGCTTGAGAGCGGGAGTCGATACCGGGGAGCTGTTTTTT CASSLRAGVDTGELFF
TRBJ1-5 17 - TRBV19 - TGTGCCAGTAGTTTCGGGCCCGGGGCGGGGGGCAATCAGCCCCAGCATTTT CASSFGPGAGGNQPQHF
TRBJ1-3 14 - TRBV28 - TGTGCCAGCAGTTTATACCGGGGACGAAACACCATATATTTT CASSLYRGRNTIYF
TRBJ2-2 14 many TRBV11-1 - TGTGCCAGCAGAGATATAGCCGGCACCGGGGAGCTGTTTTTT CASRDIAGTGELFF
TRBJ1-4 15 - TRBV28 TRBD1 TGTGCCAGCAGTTCCCCGGGACAGGAAGGTGAAAAACTGTTTTTT CASSSPGQEGEKLFF
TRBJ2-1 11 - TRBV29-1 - TGCAGCGTTCGCAAGTACAATGAGCAGTTCTTC CSVRKYNEQFF
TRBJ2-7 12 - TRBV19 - TGTGCCAGTAGTATGGGGAACTACGAGCAGTACTTC CASSMGNYEQYF
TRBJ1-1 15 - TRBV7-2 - TGTGCCAGCAGCGCCACGCACGGGACTGCCTCATCAGCTTTCTTT CASSATHGTASSAFF
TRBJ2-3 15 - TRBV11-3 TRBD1 TGTGCCAGCAGCTCGACAGGGGGAGACACAGATACGCAGTATTTT CASSSTGGDTDTQYF
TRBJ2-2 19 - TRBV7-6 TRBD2 TGTGCCAGCAGCCCGGGACTAGCGGGGGGGCCATTCGGAGCCGGGGAGCTGTTTTTT CASSPGLAGGPFGAGELFF